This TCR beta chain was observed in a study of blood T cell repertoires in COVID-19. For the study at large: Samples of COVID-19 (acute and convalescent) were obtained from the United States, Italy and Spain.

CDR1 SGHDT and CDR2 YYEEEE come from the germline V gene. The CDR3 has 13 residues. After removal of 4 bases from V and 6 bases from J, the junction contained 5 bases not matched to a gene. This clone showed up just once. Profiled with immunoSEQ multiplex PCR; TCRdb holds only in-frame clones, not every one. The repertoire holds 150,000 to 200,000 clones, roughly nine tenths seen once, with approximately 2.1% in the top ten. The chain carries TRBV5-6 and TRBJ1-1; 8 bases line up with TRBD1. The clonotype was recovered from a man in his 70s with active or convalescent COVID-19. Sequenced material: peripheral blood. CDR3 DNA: TGTGCCAGCAGCGCCCGGACAGGGTCTGAAGCTTTCTTT. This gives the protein CASSARTGSEAFF.